This T cell receptor (beta chain) is from a study of vaccination and CD4 T cells after COVID-19. Study context: Participants got two doses of BNT162b2 or mRNA-1273 vaccine.

CDR1 and CDR2 from the germline V gene are MNHNS and SASEGT. Trimming removed 5 bases at V and 6 bases at J, with 17 bases between. This CDR3 has 15 amino acids. This clonotype has a handful of counts. No antigen is known for it. Sample treatment: roughly ten-day PBMC culture with coronavirus spike peptide pools or control peptides (ViraFEST assay). Pre-COVID-19 pandemic sampling (2011-2018) yielded the unexposed donor's CD4+ T cells. Negative selection was the method that isolated CD4+ T cells after about ten days of culture. An Oncomine TCR Beta short-read assay was used to sequence the DNA from cultured CD4+ T cells. TCRdb re-derived calls from the PCR reads in MiXCR, one entry per CDR3 protein. The sample has thousands of distinct CDR3 sequences, approximately 34% seen once; the top ten hold around 39%.

The sequencing input was CD4+ T cells from blood, cultured in vitro. This clonotype was obtained from a human donor in good health. This chain joins TRBV6-1 and TRBJ2-1, with D perhaps TRBD1 or TRBD2 (5 bases each). DNA of the CDR3: TGTGCCAGCAGTAGACGTCTGGGACGAAGCAATGAGCAGTTCTTC. It yields the protein CASSRRLGRSNEQFF.